This TCR beta chain came from a study of blood T cells in healthy people across ages (dated by TCRdb to between 2015 and 2016). About the full investigation: In model experiments, roughly one uniquely barcoded TCR beta cDNA molecule per two T cells was captured by template switching. The study measured age-related changes in TCR beta repertoire diversity using deep sequencing normalized with unique cDNA molecular identifiers. Four age groups were formed from the donors: young (average roughly 16 years), middle-aged (approximately 41), aged (about 68) and long-lived (around 80). To avoid experimental bias, donors of different ages were distributed randomly across sequencing lanes. For two donors (one aged 18 to 29 and one aged 80 or older), the study analyzed two additional independent replicas of 1 million unique cDNA reads from the same blood draw. The investigation overall reported the following: Donor CMV infection status was unknown, potentially confounding age-related changes in expanded clonotypes. Estimates of total diversity based on one million sequenced T cells were regarded as lower bounds and as underestimates. Bulk unsorted PBMC profiling prevented conclusive comparison of naive and antigen-experienced compartments. There was a strong correlation between observed TCR beta diversity and the percentage of naive T cells measured by flow cytometry. Observed TCR beta diversity per million T cells fell roughly linearly with age, and a significant reduction was already apparent by age about 38. Compared with the aged group, more naive CD4+ T cells, fewer expanded clones and increased TCR diversity were shown by the long-lived group, suggesting age selection.

As encoded in the germline V gene, CDR1 is SGHTA while CDR2 is FQGNSA. From its cysteine to its phenylalanine, the CDR3 spans 14 amino acids. Here the CDR3 DNA is all that survives: 42 bases in frame from base 1. Libraries were made using 5' RACE. Sequencing was performed on an Illumina HiSeq 2500. A second PCR of about 7 to 12 cycles was performed with a sample-barcoded 5' primer and a J-beta primer mix. Each TCR beta cDNA molecule received a unique molecular identifier from a template-switch 5' adaptor carrying 12 random nucleotides. Each sample yielded at least 3 million CDR3-containing paired-end reads. First-strand cDNA synthesis was performed from all RNA using the Mint cDNA synthesis kit, with priming by a TRBC-specific oligonucleotide. After uracil-DNA glycosylase treatment, a first 18-cycle PCR used universal primers M1SS and BC2_uni_R on all cDNA. The paper's data handling went like this. For normalization, 1 million high-quality reads, each with a distinct molecular identifier, were randomly selected from each sample. Instead of being binned into consensus sequences, reads with shared molecular identifiers were discarded. MiTCR, run with a Q25 quality threshold and the strictest error-elimination algorithm, handled CDR3 identification, clonotype clustering and error correction. A nonparametric unseen species model with Euler transformation was used to estimate lower-bound total TCR beta diversity. The public reads were reprocessed in TCRdb via fastp at Q25 and MiXCR, keeping in-frame beta chains. Identical CDR3 protein sequences are pooled into one entry, listed with their most common genes and DNA. The V and J calls and clone size come from TCRdb's table, not from the authors' own analysis. The sample contains some 550,000 distinct CDR3 sequences, around 48% of them found a single time. The ten largest clonotypes hold about 26% of the sample.

Regarding this clonotype: Its target antigen remains unknown. No quality values exist for individual bases; no much larger clone is one base distant.

Systemically healthy Caucasian individuals from Russia, around 39 in total and aged about 6 to 95 years, were included as donors. Each donor gave around 9.9 milliliters of peripheral blood, collected into EDTA-treated Vacutainer tubes. Ficoll-Paque density-gradient centrifugation was used to isolate PBMCs, with at least 7 million obtained per sample. Trizol reagent was used to extract total RNA from the PBMCs, yielding at least 5 micrograms per sample. For every donor, an aliquot of PBMCs went through flow cytometry to measure the percentages of naive CD45RAhigh/CD27high T cells. The TCR comes from an elderly man in good health. Input material: blood. Rearrangement joined TRBV7-2 to TRBJ2-5; the D gene could be either TRBD1 or TRBD2, each agreeing at 5 bases. The J call could be wrong; TRBJ2-7 is a better fit for the DNA end. DNA sequence: TGTGCCAGCAGCTTAGACGGGGCCTCCTACGAGCAGTACTTC. Translation gives CASSLDGASYEQYF.